This T cell receptor (beta chain) was documented in a study of CD8+ T cells in alopecia areata. Study findings and constraints: Resident alphabeta T-cell populations of normal skin are likewise subject to sequencing in scalp samples. The study found higher clonality in lesional than normal scalp, especially in alopecia totalis/universalis.

Germline CDR1 MNHEY, CDR2 SVGAGI. The CDR3 is 13 amino acids. With 5 bases clipped from V and 4 bases from J, the junction kept 0 bases outside the gene matches. Peripheral blood and lesional scalp punch biopsies came from alopecia areata patients. Worth noting for this clone: The antigen is unknown.

Sequencing templates came from extracted RNA that was reverse transcribed into cDNA. The assay was immunoSEQ multiplex PCR, and TCRdb's table has in-frame clones only and misses some. The table has approximately 31,000 clones, about 83% seen once. The sequencing sample was made of NKG2D-low CD8+ T cells sorted from blood. J is TRBJ2-2 and V is TRBV6-5, with 8 bases lining up with TRBD1. The TCR was taken from a human donor with alopecia areata. CDR3 sequence reads: CASSTGGTGELFF. The CDR3 DNA sequence: TGTGCCAGCAGTACAGGGGGCACCGGGGAGCTGTTTTTT.